This T cell receptor beta chain was captured by sequencing in a study of beta chain features in type 1 diabetes. Study-wide results and caveats: Moderately but significantly shorter TCRB CDR3s were found in Type 1 diabetes patients in all four CD4+ subsets.

In the case of this clone: The antigen is unknown.

There are 15 residues in the CDR3. Germline lookup yields CDR1 LNHDA and CDR2 SQIVND (reference sequence). V gave up 3 bases and J gave up 5 bases, with 14 bases separating them. The study reverse transcribed the entire isolated RNA, so it sequenced expressed TCRB transcripts. Generated by immunoSEQ multiplex PCR, the TCRdb table keeps only in-frame clones and is missing some. The sample yields some 700,000 clones, roughly 13% seen once. This TCR was recovered from a man aged 18 to 30 with type 1 diabetes. The chain joins TRBV19 to TRBJ1-5; D is perhaps TRBD1 (5 bases). The sequenced sample consisted of naive CD4+ T cells from blood. This CDR3 is CASSMVRDGDQPQHF. CDR3 DNA: TGTGCCAGTAGTATGGTCCGGGACGGCGATCAGCCCCAGCATTTT.